A single count supports the clone carrying this TCR beta chain. The data originate from a study of blood T cell repertoires in COVID-19. Study-level information: Donors in the United States, Italy and Spain gave samples during acute or convalescent COVID-19. The cDNA or gDNA used as material had been derived from T cells, B-cell-depleted T cells, or PBMCs.

V was trimmed by 5 bases and J by 1 base, leaving 8 bases between them. This CDR3 is 13 amino acids long. In germline, CDR1 is MRHNA, CDR2 SNTAGT. Original processing methods: Reference gene primer amplification yielded estimated nucleated cell counts. Here immunoSEQ multiplex PCR was the method, and the copy in TCRdb shows in-frame clones only, minus some. The V and J calls and clone size were taken over from that table, and D and trimming were inferred from the DNA. The table lists some 100,000 clones, around 85% of them singletons. The sequenced material came from peripheral blood. This clonotype originated in a woman in her sixties with acute or convalescent COVID-19. The rearrangement uses TRBV6-4 and TRBJ1-1; TRBD1 is a possible D gene (6 bases). The CDR3 reads CASSQDRNTEAFF. The CDR3 bases are TGTGCCAGCAGTCAGGACAGGAACACTGAAGCTTTCTTT.